The entry that follows covers one T cell receptor beta chain sequence. The data derive from a study of OX40 agonist ivuxolimab in advanced cancers. Background on the study: Ivuxolimab is a fully human IgG2 antibody that activates OX40 (CD134).

Assay: immunoSEQ multiplex PCR; the TCRdb copy retains only in-frame clones and omits some. This table holds more than 95,000 clones, around 90% found once. The V end lost 4 bases, the J end lost 0 bases, and 10 bases lay between the germline ends. This CDR3 region has 15 residues. Germline CDR1 and CDR2: SGDLS and YYNGEE. The sequence came from an adult with an advanced solid tumor such as melanoma, head and neck, liver or kidney cancer. Here the sequenced sample was CD4+ or CD8+ T cells sorted from blood, taken in a trial of the OX40 agonist ivuxolimab. This sequence joins TRBV9 and TRBJ2-2, with D unclear. In DNA form, the CDR3 reads TGTGCCAGCAGCCCCCGCTGGGCGAACACCGGGGAGCTGTTTTTT. This codes for CASSPRWANTGELFF.